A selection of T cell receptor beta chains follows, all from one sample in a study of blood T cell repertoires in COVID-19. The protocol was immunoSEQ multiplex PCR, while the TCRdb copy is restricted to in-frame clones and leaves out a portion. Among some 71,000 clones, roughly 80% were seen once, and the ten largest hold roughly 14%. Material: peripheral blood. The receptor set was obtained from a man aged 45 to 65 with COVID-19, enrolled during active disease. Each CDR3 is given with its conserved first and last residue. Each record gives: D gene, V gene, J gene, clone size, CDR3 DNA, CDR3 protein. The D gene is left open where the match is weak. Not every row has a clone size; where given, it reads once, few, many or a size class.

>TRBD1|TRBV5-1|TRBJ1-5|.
TGCGCCAGCAGCCCGGGACAGGGGGCTAGGCAGCCCCAGCATTTT
CASSPGQGARQPQHF
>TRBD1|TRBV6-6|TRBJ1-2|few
TGTGCCAGCAGTTACTCGAAAGCACAGGGGGTAACCGGCTACACCTTC
CASSYSKAQGVTGYTF
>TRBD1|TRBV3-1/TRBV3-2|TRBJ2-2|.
TGTGCCAGCAGCCTCTGGGGCCAGGGGGACACCGGGGAGCTGTTTTTT
CASSLWGQGDTGELFF
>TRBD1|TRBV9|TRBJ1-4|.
TGTGCCAGCAGCGTCACAGGGGGCGGCGAAAAACTGTTTTTT
CASSVTGGGEKLFF
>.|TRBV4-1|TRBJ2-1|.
TGCGCCAGCAGCCAAGATTTCGGCGGGGGCAAGAATGAGCAGTTCTTC
CASSQDFGGGKNEQFF
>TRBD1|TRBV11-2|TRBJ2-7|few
TGTGCCAGCAGCATCGACAGGGGAACCTACGAGCAGTACTTC
CASSIDRGTYEQYF
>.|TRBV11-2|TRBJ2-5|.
TGTGCCAGCAGCTCCCAAACCCCGGAGGAGACCCAGTACTTC
CASSSQTPEETQYF
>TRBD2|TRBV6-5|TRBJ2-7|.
TGTGCCAGCAGTTACTCCGGGGGGGTCTACGAGCAGTACTTC
CASSYSGGVYEQYF
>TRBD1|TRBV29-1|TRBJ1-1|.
TGCAGCGCCTACGGGACAGGGAACACTGAAGCTTTCTTT
CSAYGTGNTEAFF
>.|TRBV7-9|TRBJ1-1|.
TGTGCCAGCAGCTTGGCAATCATTGAATCTGGGAGGTTAAACACTGAAGCTTTCTTT
CASSLAIIESGRLNTEAFF
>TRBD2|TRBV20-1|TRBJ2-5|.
TGCAGTGCTAGTATTAGCGGGTTCCCGTCGGGGACCCAGTACTTC
CSASISGFPSGTQYF
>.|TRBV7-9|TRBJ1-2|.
TGTGCCAGCAGCTTAGGCGATTATGGCTACACCTTC
CASSLGDYGYTF
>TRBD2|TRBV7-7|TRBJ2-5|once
TGTGCTAGCAGCCCCTCTTTGGGGACTAGAGGAGAGACCCAGTACTTC
CASSPSLGTRGETQYF
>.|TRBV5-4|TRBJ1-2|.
TGTGCCAGCAGCTTGGTTTCCTCTAACTATGGCTACACCTTC
CASSLVSSNYGYTF
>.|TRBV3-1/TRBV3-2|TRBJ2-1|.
TGTGCCAGCAGCCCTCTTCCATCTGCGGAGGCCAATGAGCAGTTCTTC
CASSPLPSAEANEQFF
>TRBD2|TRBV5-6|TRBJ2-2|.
TGTGCCAGCACCTTGGGGGCAGCGGGGGACGTGAACACCGGGGAGCTGTTTTTT
CASTLGAAGDVNTGELFF
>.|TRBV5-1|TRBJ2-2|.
TGCGCCAGCAGCTGGACAGAGATCGCGAACACCGGGGAGCTGTTTTTT
CASSWTEIANTGELFF
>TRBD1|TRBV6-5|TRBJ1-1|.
TGTGCCAGCAGGGGACAGGTCCGAGCTTTCTTT
CASRGQVRAFF
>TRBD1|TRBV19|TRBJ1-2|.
TGTGCCAGTAGTATAGGGGGACAGGGGAGCGGTGGCTACACCTTC
CASSIGGQGSGGYTF
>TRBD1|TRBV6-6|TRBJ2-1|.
TGTGCCAGCAGTTTTTCGACAGGGTTAATCGATGAGCAGTTCTTC
CASSFSTGLIDEQFF
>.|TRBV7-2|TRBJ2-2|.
TGTGCCAGCAGCTTGCGCCCCCAGGGGCGCACCGGGGAGCTGTTTTTT
CASSLRPQGRTGELFF
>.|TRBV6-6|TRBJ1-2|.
TGTGCCAGCAGGCATAGGGGGTATGGCTACACCTTC
CASRHRGYGYTF
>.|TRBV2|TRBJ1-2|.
TGTGCCAGCAGTGGAGAGGGTCTCTATGGCTACACCTTC
CASSGEGLYGYTF